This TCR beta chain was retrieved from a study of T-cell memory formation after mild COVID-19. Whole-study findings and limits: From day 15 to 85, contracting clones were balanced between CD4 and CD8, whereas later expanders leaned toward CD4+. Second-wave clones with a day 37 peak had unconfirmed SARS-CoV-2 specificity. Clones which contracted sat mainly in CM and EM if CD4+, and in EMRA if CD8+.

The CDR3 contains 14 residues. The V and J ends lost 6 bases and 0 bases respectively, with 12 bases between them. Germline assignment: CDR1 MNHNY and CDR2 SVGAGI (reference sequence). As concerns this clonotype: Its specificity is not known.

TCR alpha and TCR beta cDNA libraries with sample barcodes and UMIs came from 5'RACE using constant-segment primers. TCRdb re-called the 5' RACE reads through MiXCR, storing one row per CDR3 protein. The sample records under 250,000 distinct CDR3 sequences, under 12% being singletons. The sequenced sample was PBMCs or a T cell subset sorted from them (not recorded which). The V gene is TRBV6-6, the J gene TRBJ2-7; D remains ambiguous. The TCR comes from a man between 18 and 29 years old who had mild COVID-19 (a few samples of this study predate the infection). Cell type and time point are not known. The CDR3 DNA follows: TGTGCCAGCAGCTTACAGAGCGACTCCTACGAGCAGTACTTC. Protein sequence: CASSLQSDSYEQYF.